This entry lists 30 T cell receptor beta chains sequenced from one sample in a study of cytomegalovirus exposure and HLA in healthy donors. Repertoires were generated with immunoSEQ multiplex PCR, while TCRdb's copy carries only in-frame clones and drops some. The sample comprises some 340,000 clones, approximately 86% of which are singletons, and over 1% rests with the top ten. The sample was PBMCs. The receptors shown here come from a woman aged 25 to 39 in good health and CMV-seropositive.

The genes are TRBV28 and TRBJ2-5, with 8 nucleotides matching TRBD1. The ends lost 2 bases at V and 4 bases at J; junction bases unmatched: 6. In germline, CDR1 is MDHEN, CDR2 SYDVKM. CDR3 length equals 15 residues. In DNA form, the CDR3 reads TGTGCCAGCAGTTTACCCCCAGGGGGCGTAGAGACCCAGTACTTC. Protein sequence: CASSLPPGGVETQYF.

This rearrangement joins TRBV7-9 to TRBJ1-1, with unresolved D. Trimming cost V 3 bases and J 1 base, with 9 bases left between them. The CDR3 has 14 amino acids. The V gene's germline CDR1 is SEHNR and CDR2 FQNEAQ (reference sequence). Here the CDR3 DNA reads TGTGCCAGCAGCTTTGCGCAGGAGAACACTGAAGCTTTCTTT. Its translation: CASSFAQENTEAFF.

This rearrangement joins TRBV5-1 to TRBJ2-2; D is ambiguous. Germline lookup yields CDR1 SGHRS and CDR2 YFSETQ. V lost 4 bases and J lost 0, with 4 bases in between. This CDR3 spans 13 amino acids. CDR3 nucleotide sequence: TGCGCCAGCAGCGTATCGAACACCGGGGAGCTGTTTTTT. The encoded protein is CASSVSNTGELFF.

The chain couples TRBV6-5 to TRBJ2-7; D unclear. Per the germline V gene, CDR1 is MNHEY and CDR2 is SVGAGI. This CDR3 contains 12 residues. Trimming pared 5 bases from V and 0 bases from J, leaving 5 bases between. As DNA, the CDR3 is TGTGCCAGCAGTGAGAGCTCCTACGAGCAGTACTTC. It codes for CASSESSYEQYF.

V usage is TRBV6-5 and J usage is TRBJ2-4; the D call may be TRBD1 or TRBD2 (5 bases each). Looked up from germline, CDR1 is MNHEY and CDR2 is SVGAGI. The V gene lost 9 bases and the J gene lost 1 base, with 16 bases spanning the gap. The CDR3 runs 15 residues. Here the CDR3 reads CASKKGAGAKNIQYF. CDR3 in DNA: TGTGCCAGTAAAAAGGGAGCAGGGGCCAAAAACATTCAGTACTTC.

This chain links TRBV6-5 with TRBJ2-3; weak D call: TRBD1 (6 bases). The CDR3 runs 15 residues. Looked up from germline, CDR1 is MNHEY and CDR2 is SVGAGI. Deletions cut 2 bases from V and 3 bases from J, with 12 bases between. The CDR3, as DNA: TGTGCCAGCAGTTACATGGGGGCCAGGACAGATACGCAGTATTTT. Encoded protein: CASSYMGARTDTQYF.

The J gene is TRBJ2-7, the V gene TRBV27; TRBD1 agrees at 11 bases. Germline loops: CDR1 MNHEY, CDR2 SMNVEV (reference sequence). The CDR3 is made up of 15 amino acids. V lost 4 bases, J lost 2 bases, and 4 bases stayed unmatched. In nucleotides, the CDR3 is TGTGCCAGCAGTTCGGGACAGGGGGTTGCCTACGAGCAGTACTTC. It translates to CASSSGQGVAYEQYF.

This chain uses TRBV5-1 with TRBJ2-7; weak D call: TRBD2 (6 bases). V dropped 1 base and J dropped 5 bases, with 22 bases sitting between them. The CDR3 extends over 17 amino acids. Germline-derived CDR1 and CDR2 are SGHRS and YFSETQ. DNA of the CDR3: TGCGCCAGCAGCTTGTACCCCCGGGACTCCCGGTCGAACGAGCAGTACTTC. Translated: CASSLYPRDSRSNEQYF.

The chain uses TRBV6-5 and TRBJ2-3; no clear D. V was pared by 2 bases and J by 2 bases, with 5 bases between. The germline V gene has CDR1 MNHEY and CDR2 SVGAGI. This CDR3 comprises 13 residues. DNA for the CDR3: TGTGCCAGCAGTTACCGGACCACAGATACGCAGTATTTT. Translated, it gives CASSYRTTDTQYF.

The rearrangement joins TRBV4-3 to TRBJ2-3; the D is unclear. CDR1 is LGHNA and CDR2 is YSLEER in the germline V gene. The ends were cut back, 0 bases at V and 6 bases at J, with 7 bases in the middle. The CDR3 is 13 residues long. The CDR3 sequence is CASSQDFGDTQYF. The CDR3 nucleotides are TGCGCCAGCAGCCAAGATTTCGGGGATACGCAGTATTTT.

This rearrangement joins TRBV10-3 to TRBJ2-7; TRBD1 or TRBD2 may be the D gene (7 bases each). Trimming stripped 10 bases from V and 3 bases from J, with 16 bases between. This CDR3 has 13 amino acids. Germline values: CDR1 ENHRY, CDR2 SYGVKD. The CDR3 loop is CATRGDSIYEQYF. CDR3 sequence (DNA): TGTGCCACCCGGGGGGACAGTATCTACGAGCAGTACTTC.

The chain combines TRBV5-1 with TRBJ1-3; possibly TRBD1 for D (5 bases). CDR3 length: 16 amino acids. Germline V gives CDR1 SGHRS, CDR2 YFSETQ. The ends were cut back, 3 bases at V and 0 bases at J, with 13 bases in the middle. CDR3 nucleotides: TGCGCCAGCAGCTACCTGACAGCAACCTCTGGAAACACCATATATTTT. Residues: CASSYLTATSGNTIYF.

The CDR3 region is CASSPPPGHFNYGYTF. CDR3 nucleotide sequence: TGTGCCAGCAGCCCCCCCCCGGGCCATTTCAACTATGGCTACACCTTC. The J gene is TRBJ1-2, the V gene TRBV5-4; D is undetermined. Trimming removed 4 bases at V and 2 bases at J, with 18 bases between. Germline assignment: CDR1 SGHNT and CDR2 YYREEE (reference sequence). This CDR3 spans 16 amino acids.

The V call is TRBV28, the J call TRBJ1-2; tentative D call: TRBD1 (6 bases). The CDR3 contains 15 residues. Germline V gives CDR1 MDHEN, CDR2 SYDVKM. Between the trimmed V and J ends, which lost 6 bases and 1 base, there was a span of 15 bases. The CDR3 DNA reads as TGTGCCAGCAGCCAAGGGGGGCCCAATAACTATGGCTACACCTTC. It codes for CASSQGGPNNYGYTF.

The chain employs TRBV7-8 and TRBJ2-2; D remains ambiguous. V shed 8 bases and J shed 2 bases, with 12 bases lying between them. Germline-derived CDR1 and CDR2 are SGHVS and FQNEAQ. The CDR3 loop spans 14 amino acids. CDR3: CASPQDPNTGELFF. The CDR3 bases are TGTGCCAGCCCCCAGGACCCAAACACCGGGGAGCTGTTTTTT.

This chain connects TRBV30 to TRBJ1-5; tentative D call: TRBD1 (6 bases). Germline CDR1 GTSNPN, CDR2 SVGIG (reference sequence). This CDR3 contains 15 residues. Trimming cost V 4 bases and J 1 base, with 14 bases left between them. DNA for the CDR3: TGTGCCTGGAATTCAGGGGTCGGCAGCAATCAGCCCCAGCATTTT. This translates into CAWNSGVGSNQPQHF.

This chain links TRBV13 with TRBJ2-1, with TRBD2 identical over 10 bases. After removal of 2 bases from V and 8 bases from J, the junction contained 12 bases not matched to a gene. This CDR3 is built from 17 residues. Germline CDR1 PRHDT, CDR2 FYEKMQ (reference sequence). CDR3 sequence (DNA): TGTGCCAGCAGCTTACGCAGCGGGGGGGCCGCTTTCGATGAGCAGTTCTTC. Translating gives CASSLRSGGAAFDEQFF. Using reference TRBV13 and TRBJ2-1 for the parts outside the CDR3, the full variable domain is AAGVIQSPRHLIKEKRETATLKCYPIPRHDTVYWYQQGPGQDPQFLISFYEKMQSDKGSIPDRFSAQQFSDYHSELNMSSLELGDSALYFCASSLRSGGAAFDEQFFGPGTRLTVL.

The J gene is TRBJ2-1, the V gene TRBV13, with TRBD2 as a possible D gene (6 bases). The CDR3 extends over 16 amino acids. Trimming removed 4 bases at V and 1 base at J, with 14 bases between. CDR1 is PRHDT and CDR2 is FYEKMQ in the germline V gene (reference sequence). CDR3 protein: CASSSRRLASYNEQFF. CDR3 coding DNA: TGTGCCAGCAGCTCCCGGCGGCTAGCGTCCTACAATGAGCAGTTCTTC.

The rearrangement joins TRBV7-2 to TRBJ1-4, with 7 nucleotides matching TRBD1. Germline V lookup: CDR1 SGHTA, CDR2 FQGNSA. Germline trimming cut 4 bases from V and 7 bases from J; bases unmatched to any gene: 9. This CDR3 contains 15 residues. This CDR3 reads CASSSSGGELEKLFF. The DNA of the CDR3 is TGTGCCAGCAGCTCTTCAGGGGGAGAGCTTGAAAAACTGTTTTTT.

The chain carries TRBV28 and TRBJ2-5, with a weak D call TRBD1 (6 bases). With 8 bases removed from V and 3 bases from J, the gap between germline ends came to 13 bases. The CDR3 has 13 amino acids. Germline CDR1 MDHEN, CDR2 SYDVKM. CDR3 amino acids: CASADRNEETQYF. The CDR3, as DNA: TGTGCCAGCGCGGACAGAAACGAAGAGACCCAGTACTTC. The full variable domain, rest sourced from reference TRBV28 and TRBJ2-5, is DVKVTQSSRYLVKRTGEKVFLECVQDMDHENMFWYRQDPGLGLRLIYFSYDVKMKEKGDIPEGYSVSREKKERFSLILESASTNQTSMYLCASADRNEETQYFGPGTRLLVL.

The gene calls are TRBV28 and TRBJ1-2; 11 bases align to TRBD1. Losses at the gene ends were 1 base for V and 0 bases for J; bases not matched to a gene: 4. This CDR3 region has 17 residues. Germline V gene data show CDR1 as MDHEN and CDR2 as SYDVKM. The CDR3 coding sequence is TGTGCCAGCAGTTTATTCGGACAGGGGGCTTCTAACTATGGCTACACCTTC. This gives the protein CASSLFGQGASNYGYTF.

The chain uses TRBV29-1 and TRBJ1-1, with D possibly TRBD1 on 5 matching bases. Germline CDR1 is SQVTM and CDR2 is ANQGSEA. The CDR3 spans 11 residues. V lost 8 bases, J lost 2 bases, and 9 bases lay in between. The CDR3 region is CSCGHNTEAFF. The CDR3 bases are TGCAGCTGCGGACATAACACTGAAGCTTTCTTT.

This sequence joins TRBV7-6 and TRBJ1-1; D might be TRBD1 (6 bases). CDR1 and CDR2 (germline): SGHVS, FNYEAQ. The V end lost 5 bases, the J end lost 0 bases, and 13 bases lay between the germline ends. This CDR3 is 15 amino acids long. CDR3 region: CASSPDRNMNTEAFF. CDR3 sequence (DNA): TGTGCCAGCAGCCCAGACAGGAACATGAACACTGAAGCTTTCTTT.

The chain combines TRBV28 with TRBJ2-7; D gene unclear. The V end was cut by 8 bases, the J end by 0 bases, with 8 bases between. Looked up from germline, CDR1 is MDHEN and CDR2 is SYDVKM. The CDR3 has 12 amino acids. CDR3 sequence reads: CASGSSSYEQYF. The CDR3 DNA is TGTGCCAGCGGGTCTAGCTCCTACGAGCAGTACTTC.

This chain links TRBV5-4 with TRBJ2-1, with no clear D. This CDR3 spans 12 amino acids. V was pared by 4 bases and J by 5 bases, with 7 bases between. Germline V lookup: CDR1 SGHNT, CDR2 YYREEE (reference sequence). In DNA, the CDR3 is TGTGCCAGCAGCCCTACTAACAATGAGCAGTTCTTC. Translating gives CASSPTNNEQFF.

The rearrangement uses TRBV6-6 and TRBJ1-2, with D possibly TRBD1 on 5 matching bases. Between the trimmed V and J ends, which lost 6 bases and 2 bases, there was a span of 10 bases. Germline V gives CDR1 MNHNY, CDR2 SVGAGI (reference sequence). The CDR3 loop spans 13 amino acids. In DNA form, the CDR3 reads TGTGCCAGCAGCCCCCGGGACAACTATGGCTACACCTTC. The encoded protein is CASSPRDNYGYTF.

V and J are TRBV7-7 and TRBJ2-5; D remains ambiguous. The CDR3 consists of 14 residues. V was cut by 1 base and J by 9 bases, with 15 bases left in between. The germline V gene has CDR1 SSHAT and CDR2 FNYEAQ (reference sequence). The CDR3 region has the DNA TGTGCCAGCAGCTTAGACGGCAGCAAGAGCCCCCAGTACTTC. Encoded protein: CASSLDGSKSPQYF.

In this sample, this clone turned up a few times. V and J are TRBV28 and TRBJ1-2; D is ambiguous. Germline-derived CDR1 and CDR2 are MDHEN and SYDVKM. The CDR3 sequence is 13 residues long. The V gene lost 2 bases and the J gene lost 0 bases, with 4 bases spanning the gap. In DNA form, the CDR3 reads TGTGCCAGCAGTTTAACAGCTAACTATGGCTACACCTTC. Protein: CASSLTANYGYTF.

This clone has more than one count but fewer than ten. The genes are TRBV25-1 and TRBJ1-2, with D uncertain. This CDR3 is built from 14 residues. Trimming removed 0 bases at V and 4 bases at J, with 9 bases between. Germline V gives CDR1 MGHDK, CDR2 SYGVNS. The CDR3 reads CASSEYPASYGYTF. The DNA of the CDR3 is TGTGCCAGCAGTGAATATCCAGCCAGCTATGGCTACACCTTC.

This chain joins TRBV6-6 and TRBJ2-7, with 7 bases that match TRBD1. Germline-derived CDR1 and CDR2 are MNHNY and SVGAGI (reference sequence). The CDR3 has 13 amino acids. With V trimmed by 4 bases and J by 6 bases, 6 bases remained unmatched. CDR3 amino acids: CASSSLQGSEQYF. The CDR3 bases are TGTGCCAGCAGTTCATTACAGGGGTCCGAGCAGTACTTC.